This T cell receptor (beta chain) was recorded in a study of vaccination effects on CD4 cells after COVID-19. In the ViraFEST assay, antigen-specific CD4+ clonotypes were identified by expansion after peptide-pool stimulation. A roughly ten-day culture period preceded the isolation of CD4+ T cells. Each participant was given two doses of one vaccine (BNT162b2 or mRNA-1273). Sequencing was performed with immunoSEQ multiplex PCR; in TCRdb, only in-frame clones are kept and a portion is missing. The table shows 70,000 to 95,000 clones, with roughly 73% occurring only once. This CDR3 region has 11 residues. CDR1 and CDR2 from the germline V gene are LGHDT and YNNKEL (reference sequence). Trimming stripped 2 bases from V and 8 bases from J, with 3 bases between. This clone has only a few counts. What it recognizes is unknown.

This chain uses TRBV3-1 (or the pseudogene TRBV3-2) with TRBJ2-2; D is uncertain. This TCR derives from a human donor who received a COVID-19 vaccine. The sample was CD4+ T cells from PBMCs cultured with HCoV-OC43 spike peptides, taken after COVID-19 vaccination. As to subset: HCoV-OC43 spike overlapping peptide pool stimulation. CDR3 protein: CASSQRGELFF. The CDR3, as DNA: TGTGCCAGCAGCCAACGGGGGGAGCTGTTTTTT.